These 17 T cell receptor beta chains originate from one sample sequenced in a study of T cell responses to AZD1222 COVID-19 vaccine. TCRdb keeps only in-frame clones here, not all; method: immunoSEQ multiplex PCR. This sample has over 110,000 clones, with 92% found just once. Sequencing was performed on peripheral blood, taken on day 0 of AZD1222 vaccination. The origin of the receptors is an adult in good health.

This clone was recorded only once. The chain has TRBV4-1 and TRBJ1-4, with D possibly TRBD1 on 6 matching bases. This CDR3 has 16 amino acids. The germline V and J ends were trimmed by 3 bases and 8 bases, with 19 bases remaining between them. Germline V gene data show CDR1 as MGHRA and CDR2 as YSYEKL. CDR3: CASSQGARGYLEKLFF. The CDR3 DNA follows: TGCGCCAGCAGCCAGGGGGCAAGGGGATACCTCGAAAAACTGTTTTTT.

The chain uses TRBV10-2 and TRBJ2-1; 13 nucleotides align to TRBD2. This CDR3 region has 14 residues. Germline V gene data show CDR1 as WSHSY and CDR2 as SAAADI. Trimming removed 7 bases from V and 8 bases from J; junction bases left unmatched: 5. This CDR3 reads CASTWTSGSDEQFF. The CDR3 bases are TGCGCCAGCACTTGGACTAGCGGGAGCGATGAGCAGTTCTTC.

The V and J genes are TRBV24-1 and TRBJ1-2; D is unresolved. Per germline, CDR1 KGHDR and CDR2 SFDVKD. Trimming left V 6 bases short and J 2 bases short, with 9 bases between. CDR3 length equals 13 residues. The CDR3 is CATSTAENYGYTF. The CDR3 bases are TGTGCCACCAGTACCGCTGAGAACTATGGCTACACCTTC.

The V call is TRBV5-5, the J call TRBJ1-2; 10 nucleotides agree with TRBD1. The germline V gene encodes CDR1 SGHKS and CDR2 YYEKEE (reference sequence). With 4 bases clipped from V and 8 bases from J, the junction kept 11 bases outside the gene matches. The CDR3 sequence is 15 residues long. The CDR3, as DNA: TGTGCCAGCAGCATTTTACGACAGGGGGCTGGAGGCTACACCTTC. This sequence encodes CASSILRQGAGGYTF. The entire variable domain, with the rest obtained from reference TRBV5-5 and TRBJ1-2, is as follows: DAGVTQSPTHLIKTRGQQVTLRCSPISGHKSVSWYQQVLGQGPQFIFQYYEKEERGRGNFPDRFSARQFPNYSSELNVNALLLGDSALYLCASSILRQGAGGYTFGSGTRLTVV.

The chain joins TRBV7-3 to TRBJ2-7; TRBD1 matches 7 bases. This CDR3 comprises 12 residues. J lost 5 bases, V lost 4 bases, and 2 bases had no gene match. Germline V gene lookup returns CDR1 SGHTA and CDR2 FQGTGA. The CDR3 nucleotides read TGTGCCAGCAGCTCCGGGACAGACGAGCAGTACTTC. It yields the protein CASSSGTDEQYF. The complete variable domain, with remaining parts taken from reference TRBV7-3 and TRBJ2-7, reads GAGVSQTPSNKVTEKGKYVELRCDPISGHTALYWYRQSLGQGPEFLIYFQGTGAADDSGLPNDRFFAVRPEGSVSTLKIQRTERGDSAVYLCASSSGTDEQYFGPGTRLTVT.

CDR3 loop: CSVEALSGVNTEAFF. CDR3 bases: TGCAGCGTTGAAGCCCTCTCAGGGGTGAACACTGAAGCTTTCTTT. V is TRBV29-1 and J is TRBJ1-1, with TRBD1 as a possible D gene (6 bases). Trimming cost V 1 base and J 0 bases, with 12 bases left between them. Germline V lookup: CDR1 SQVTM, CDR2 ANQGSEA. CDR3 size: 15 residues.

This clone was detected once. The chain combines TRBV29-1 with TRBJ1-2; a possible D gene is TRBD1 (6 bases). The germline V gene encodes CDR1 SQVTM and CDR2 ANQGSEA. There are 12 residues in the CDR3. V lost 4 bases to trimming and J lost 4 bases, with 10 bases between them. The CDR3 loop is CSVVKGGYGYTF. CDR3 nucleotides: TGCAGCGTTGTAAAGGGGGGCTATGGCTACACCTTC.

V is TRBV10-3 and J is TRBJ1-5, with 7 bases that match TRBD1. Germline V lookup: CDR1 ENHRY, CDR2 SYGVKD. Losses at the gene ends were 2 bases for V and 6 bases for J; bases not matched to a gene: 13. The CDR3 length is 17 residues. This chain's CDR3 is CAISEGINRGGGQPQHF. The CDR3 coding sequence is TGTGCCATCAGTGAGGGAATCAACAGGGGCGGGGGTCAGCCCCAGCATTTT.

The chain combines TRBV2 with TRBJ2-7; 7 positions agree with TRBD1. The CDR3 consists of 17 residues. Germline V gene lookup returns CDR1 SNHLY and CDR2 FYNNEI. Trimming removed 4 bases from V and 5 bases from J; junction bases left unmatched: 17. CDR3 in amino acids: CASSGMGQMVGGHEQYF. DNA of the CDR3: TGTGCCAGCAGTGGTATGGGACAGATGGTCGGCGGCCACGAGCAGTACTTC.

The chain recombines TRBV5-1 with TRBJ1-2, with a possible D match to TRBD1 (6 bases). Germline loops: CDR1 SGHRS, CDR2 YFSETQ. The CDR3 extends over 13 amino acids. Trimming pared 1 base from V and 5 bases from J, leaving 9 bases between. Here the CDR3 reads CASSLSGAYGYTF. The CDR3 DNA follows: TGCGCCAGCAGCTTGTCGGGGGCTTATGGCTACACCTTC.

This clone was seen once. J is TRBJ1-4 and V is TRBV25-1, with D uncertain. The germline V and J ends were trimmed by 2 bases and 0 bases, with 1 base remaining between them. The CDR3 runs to 13 residues. The germline gives CDR1 MGHDK, CDR2 SYGVNS. CDR3 region: CASSETTNEKLFF. The CDR3 DNA is TGTGCCAGCAGTGAAACAACTAATGAAAAACTGTTTTTT.

The V gene is TRBV5-1, the J gene TRBJ1-3, with D possibly TRBD1 on 5 matching bases. Germline V gene lookup returns CDR1 SGHRS and CDR2 YFSETQ. V lost 2 bases and J 7 bases, leaving 13 bases between the germline ends. This CDR3 comprises 14 residues. CDR3 coding DNA: TGCGCCAGCAGCTTAGACAGTGGAGGCAACACCATATATTTT. Its translation: CASSLDSGGNTIYF.

The count of this clone is one. This chain uses TRBV5-1 with TRBJ2-7, with unresolved D. Trimming pared 0 bases from V and 6 bases from J, leaving 19 bases between. CDR3 length equals 16 residues. Germline V lookup: CDR1 SGHRS, CDR2 YFSETQ. The CDR3 here is CASSLAWADPESEQYF. CDR3 sequence (DNA): TGCGCCAGCAGCTTGGCCTGGGCGGACCCCGAGAGCGAGCAGTACTTC.

This chain joins TRBV27 and TRBJ2-6; 8 nucleotides agree with TRBD1. V lost 4 bases to trimming and J lost 0 bases; unmatched junction nucleotides: 8. Germline CDR1 reads MNHEY; CDR2 reads SMNVEV (reference sequence). The CDR3 totals 18 residues. Written as DNA, the CDR3 is TGTGCCAGCAGTTCCCCGGGACAGGACTACTCTGGGGCCAACGTCCTGACTTTC. It specifies CASSSPGQDYSGANVLTF.

The chain joins TRBV18 to TRBJ2-3, with 7 bases lining up with TRBD2. Germline trimming cut 4 bases from V and 4 bases from J; bases unmatched to any gene: 11. The germline gives CDR1 KGHSH, CDR2 LQKENI. The CDR3 covers 16 residues. This chain's CDR3 is CASSRGSGDPADTQYF. The CDR3 DNA is TGTGCCAGCTCACGAGGCAGCGGGGACCCCGCAGATACGCAGTATTTT.

This chain links TRBV11-2 with TRBJ1-2; 9 bases fit TRBD1. V lost 1 base, J lost 4 bases, and 10 bases stayed unmatched. CDR3 length equals 17 residues. From germline, CDR1 is SGHAT and CDR2 FQNNGV. As DNA, the CDR3 is TGTGCCAGCAGCTTAGGCCCCGGCGCGACAGGGGGCTATGGCTACACCTTC. Residues: CASSLGPGATGGYGYTF.

The rearrangement links TRBV30 to TRBJ1-2; D gene uncertain. The CDR3 totals 18 residues. With 2 bases removed from V and 1 base from J, the gap between germline ends came to 23 bases. Germline CDR1 GTSNPN, CDR2 SVGIG (reference sequence). CDR3 sequence reads: CAWSRVSPPSYLNYGYTF. The CDR3 DNA follows: TGTGCCTGGAGTCGGGTCAGTCCCCCTTCGTACCTTAACTATGGCTACACCTTC.